Following are 27 T cell receptor beta chains from one sample sequenced in a study of T cell changes during pregnancy in multiple sclerosis. Repertoires were generated with immunoSEQ multiplex PCR, while TCRdb's copy carries only in-frame clones and drops some. The table shows around 63,000 clones, with 75% to 95% occurring only once. The sequencing used peripheral blood, collected after pregnancy. The receptor set was obtained from a female donor in good health, enrolled as a control in a pregnancy study.

The chain has TRBV4-1 and TRBJ2-7, with D possibly TRBD1 on 7 matching bases. Between the trimmed V and J ends, which lost 3 bases and 1 base, there was a span of 16 bases. There are 16 residues in the CDR3. Germline-derived CDR1 and CDR2 are MGHRA and YSYEKL. In DNA, the CDR3 is TGCGCCAGCAGCCATAAACGGGGGACAGAGTCCTACGAGCAGTACTTC. Translation: CASSHKRGTESYEQYF.

The rearrangement links TRBV5-1 to TRBJ1-1; 7 positions agree with TRBD1. Per the germline V gene, CDR1 is SGHRS and CDR2 is YFSETQ. The CDR3 is 16 amino acids. V trimming: 4 bases; J trimming: 2 bases; junction bases outside the gene matches: 11. CDR3 coding DNA: TGCGCCAGCAGCCGGACGCAAGGACAGGTAAACACTGAAGCTTTCTTT. Translated: CASSRTQGQVNTEAFF.

The chain couples TRBV27 to TRBJ2-2, with 12 bases matching TRBD2. J lost 6 bases, V lost 5 bases, and 10 bases had no gene match. The CDR3 sequence is 17 residues long. Germline V lookup: CDR1 MNHEY, CDR2 SMNVEV (reference sequence). The CDR3 loop is CASSPPRLAGGPGELFF. In nucleotides, the CDR3 is TGTGCCAGCAGTCCCCCCCGCCTAGCGGGGGGGCCCGGGGAGCTGTTTTTT.

The CDR3 protein is CASSLSGKYGYTF. The CDR3 nucleotides are TGTGCCAGCAGTTTGTCAGGGAAATATGGCTACACCTTC. This chain connects TRBV28 to TRBJ1-2; weak D call: TRBD1 (5 bases). This CDR3 spans 13 amino acids. Germline loops: CDR1 MDHEN, CDR2 SYDVKM. V dropped 3 bases and J dropped 5 bases, with 10 bases sitting between them.

This rearrangement joins TRBV7-8 to TRBJ2-7; TRBD2 matches 11 bases. Germline V CDR1 and CDR2: SGHVS, FQNEAQ. The V segment lost 6 bases and the J segment 4 bases; nucleotides outside the gene matches: 17. This CDR3 region has 18 residues. This CDR3 reads CASSRTGRKTSGVYEQYF. In nucleotides, the CDR3 is TGTGCCAGCAGTCGAACGGGACGGAAGACTAGCGGGGTATACGAGCAGTACTTC.

The chain is built from TRBV29-1 and TRBJ1-1; TRBD1 is a possible D gene (6 bases). This CDR3 has 13 residues. CDR1 is SQVTM and CDR2 is ANQGSEA in the germline V gene. Trimming took off 8 bases at V and 2 bases at J, with 15 bases between the two ends. CDR3 DNA sequence: TGCAGCTATTCTGGACAGCTCAACACTGAAGCTTTCTTT. Its translation is CSYSGQLNTEAFF.

This rearrangement joins TRBV11-3 to TRBJ2-5; D gene uncertain. V was pared by 2 bases and J by 5 bases, with 12 bases between. Germline V CDR1 and CDR2: SGHNT, YENEEA. The CDR3 spans 14 residues. This CDR3 reads CASSLSRGVETQYF. The CDR3 DNA reads TGTGCCAGCAGCTTATCTCGAGGAGTGGAGACCCAGTACTTC.

The chain employs TRBV9 and TRBJ1-4, with TRBD1 identical over 10 bases. In germline, CDR1 is SGDLS, CDR2 YYNGEE. The CDR3 has 15 residues. V shed 0 bases, J shed 7 bases, and the junction held 3 bases outside the gene matches. CDR3 loop: CASSVGQGAGEKLFF. The CDR3 DNA reads as TGTGCCAGCAGCGTAGGACAGGGGGCGGGTGAAAAACTGTTTTTT.

This clone has only one observation. This chain uses TRBV7-9 with TRBJ1-1; TRBD1 aligns across 7 bases. Trimming cost V 3 bases and J 3 bases; bases outside gene matches: 1. CDR3 size: 13 residues. Germline V gene sequence: CDR1 SEHNR, CDR2 FQNEAQ (reference sequence). The CDR3 loop reads CASSFQGDTEAFF. CDR3 sequence (DNA): TGTGCCAGCAGCTTTCAGGGGGACACTGAAGCTTTCTTT.

This chain joins TRBV6-5 and TRBJ2-5; D is unclear. The J call may be mistaken, given a closer DNA end match to TRBJ2-7. Germline values: CDR1 MNHEY, CDR2 SVGAGI. The CDR3 contains 13 residues. CDR3 loop: CASSSVPSYEQYF. CDR3 sequence (DNA): TGTGCCAGCAGTTCGGTACCCTCATACGAGCAGTACTTC.

The chain uses TRBV10-3 and TRBJ2-7; D ambiguous. V was pared by 6 bases and J by 4 bases, with 7 bases between. Germline values: CDR1 ENHRY, CDR2 SYGVKD. The length of the CDR3 is 11 residues. CDR3 sequence reads: CAIRRIYEQYF. The CDR3 nucleotides are TGTGCCATCAGGAGGATTTACGAGCAGTACTTC.

The sample holds one count of this clone. The chain combines TRBV27 with TRBJ1-2, with a tentative D call TRBD1 (5 bases). The CDR3 contains 13 residues. Trimming pared 8 bases from V and 2 bases from J, leaving 12 bases between. From germline, CDR1 is MNHEY and CDR2 SMNVEV (reference sequence). CDR3 bases: TGTGCCAGCTGGAGGGGCAGCAACTATGGCTACACCTTC. This gives the protein CASWRGSNYGYTF.

The chain employs TRBV6-5 and TRBJ1-2; 7 bases are a match to TRBD1. CDR3 size: 12 residues. Germline CDR1 and CDR2: MNHEY and SVGAGI. V gave up 7 bases and J gave up 7 bases; unmatched junction bases: 6. CDR3 loop: CASTSGGSGYTF. CDR3 sequence (DNA): TGTGCCAGCACCTCAGGGGGAAGTGGCTACACCTTC.

The chain carries TRBV11-3 and TRBJ2-7; 7 bases are shared with TRBD1. CDR1 is SGHNT, CDR2 YENEEA, per germline. V shed 1 base and J 7 bases; nucleotides not matched to a gene: 10. This CDR3 is 15 amino acids long. CDR3 sequence (DNA): TGTGCCAGCAGCTTAGCGAGGGGGCAAACAGGAGAGCAGTACTTC. It yields the protein CASSLARGQTGEQYF.

This chain joins TRBV7-2 and TRBJ1-5; no clear D. V gave up 1 base and J gave up 2 bases, with 9 bases separating them. CDR3 size: 15 residues. Germline V lookup: CDR1 SGHTA, CDR2 FQGNSA. The CDR3 loop is CASSLGLGGNQPQHF. The CDR3 DNA is TGTGCCAGCAGCTTAGGTTTGGGAGGCAATCAGCCCCAGCATTTT.

The chain carries TRBV5-1 and TRBJ2-7, with 8 bases matching TRBD1. Germline V gene lookup returns CDR1 SGHRS and CDR2 YFSETQ. The CDR3 consists of 15 residues. J was trimmed by 6 bases and V by 0 bases; bases with no gene match: 8. The CDR3 nucleotides read TGCGCCAGCAGCTTGGTTGGGGACAGGACCCGCGAGCAGTACTTC. Translated: CASSLVGDRTREQYF.

The chain uses TRBV30 and TRBJ1-1, with D possibly matching TRBD1 (5 bases). CDR1 is GTSNPN, CDR2 SVGIG, per germline (reference sequence). The CDR3 totals 16 residues. V was pared by 2 bases and J by 0 bases, with 16 bases between. The DNA for the CDR3 is TGTGCCTGGAGTCCTGGGGTTGGACACTTGAACACTGAAGCTTTCTTT. It specifies CAWSPGVGHLNTEAFF. Using reference TRBV30 and TRBJ1-1 for the parts outside the CDR3, the full variable domain is SQTIHQWPATLVQPVGSPLSLECTVEGTSNPNLYWYRQAAGRGLQLLFYSVGIGQISSEVPQNLSASRPQDRQFILSSKKLLLSDSGFYLCAWSPGVGHLNTEAFFGQGTRLTVV.

The V call is TRBV7-2, the J call TRBJ2-1; the D is unclear. This CDR3 region has 14 residues. Between the trimmed V and J ends, which lost 5 bases and 7 bases, there was a span of 15 bases. Germline CDR1 is SGHTA and CDR2 is FQGNSA. The DNA of the CDR3 is TGTGCCAGCAGCATTTCGGGTTACCCAAATGAGCAGTTCTTC. Residues: CASSISGYPNEQFF.

This clone occurred once. In nucleotides, the CDR3 is TGTGCCAGCACTCCGATTAGAGGACTAGCCAAAAACATTCAGTACTTC. Its protein is CASTPIRGLAKNIQYF. The V gene is TRBV6-6, the J gene TRBJ2-4, with D perhaps matching TRBD2 (5 bases). Germline V gene lookup returns CDR1 MNHNY and CDR2 SVGAGI (reference sequence). V was clipped by 7 bases and J by 0 bases, with 16 bases between them. The CDR3 runs 16 residues.

The chain recombines TRBV7-9 with TRBJ1-2; D not resolved. This CDR3 is built from 14 residues. CDR1 is SEHNR, CDR2 FQNEAQ, per germline (reference sequence). V dropped 1 base and J dropped 6 bases, with 12 bases sitting between them. The CDR3 region is CASSLGPEGNGYTF. In DNA, the CDR3 is TGTGCCAGCAGCTTAGGTCCTGAGGGAAATGGCTACACCTTC.

This chain links TRBV7-3 with TRBJ2-7; 9 nucleotides line up with TRBD1. CDR1 is SGHTA and CDR2 is FQGTGA in the germline V gene. Trimming removed 5 bases from V and 5 bases from J; junction bases left unmatched: 7. The CDR3 is 14 amino acids. CDR3 region: CASSPSDRGNEQYF. The CDR3, as DNA: TGTGCCAGCAGCCCGTCGGACAGGGGAAACGAGCAGTACTTC.

The V gene is TRBV7-2, the J gene TRBJ2-3; 9 positions match TRBD1. The CDR3 runs 15 residues. CDR1 is SGHTA and CDR2 is FQGNSA in the germline V gene. With 1 base clipped from V and 7 bases from J, the junction kept 6 bases outside the gene matches. CDR3 amino acids: CASSLGTGVSYTQYF. The DNA for the CDR3 is TGTGCCAGCAGCTTAGGGACAGGGGTCTCTTATACGCAGTATTTT.

The CDR3 region is CASSQGIGGIPDTQYF. The CDR3 DNA reads as TGCGCCAGCAGCCAGGGCATCGGAGGGATACCAGATACGCAGTATTTT. The rearrangement joins TRBV4-3 to TRBJ2-3; TRBD2 is a possible D gene (6 bases). Trimming took 3 bases from V and 4 from J, leaving 17 bases between them. This CDR3 has 16 amino acids. Germline CDR1 reads LGHNA; CDR2 reads YSLEER.

The rearrangement joins TRBV27 to TRBJ1-1, with D tentatively TRBD1 (5 bases). CDR1 MNHEY and CDR2 SMNVEV come from the germline V gene (reference sequence). Trimming cost V 3 bases and J 2 bases, with 16 bases left between them. The CDR3 is 16 residues long. Here the CDR3 reads CASSFLHAGGNTEAFF. The CDR3 DNA reads TGTGCCAGCAGTTTCTTACACGCCGGGGGTAACACTGAAGCTTTCTTT.

The chain carries TRBV14 and TRBJ2-7, with 7 bases lining up with TRBD2. V trimming: 1 base; J trimming: 6 bases; junction bases outside the gene matches: 3. CDR1 is SGHDN, CDR2 FVKESK, per germline. The CDR3 has 13 amino acids. CDR3 loop: CASSQGGGIEQYF. The CDR3 DNA reads as TGTGCCAGCAGCCAAGGGGGAGGGATCGAGCAGTACTTC.

The gene calls are TRBV11-3 and TRBJ1-1, with D uncertain. From germline, CDR1 is SGHNT and CDR2 YENEEA. V lost 5 bases to trimming and J lost 1 base, with 11 bases between them. The CDR3 spans 14 residues. CDR3 residues: CASSLTGTNTEAFF. The CDR3 DNA reads as TGTGCCAGCAGCCTGACGGGAACGAACACTGAAGCTTTCTTT.

The chain combines TRBV7-2 with TRBJ2-7, with TRBD1 as a possible D gene (5 bases). CDR1 and CDR2 (germline): SGHTA, FQGNSA. CDR3 size: 13 residues. Deletions cut 3 bases from V and 5 bases from J, with 11 bases between. Written as DNA, the CDR3 is TGTGCCAGCAGCTTTTGGAAGGGGAACGAGCAGTACTTC. Translating gives CASSFWKGNEQYF.